This TCR beta chain came from a study of cytomegalovirus exposure and HLA in healthy donors (dated by TCRdb to about 2017). Describing the broader study: According to an earlier analysis of around 600 of the donors, about 179 million T cells yielded roughly 100 million unique TCR beta sequences and approximately 300 Gb of sequence data. Roughly 300 gigabases of sequencing data and around 90 million unique TCR sequences made up an early release that covered 640 HLA-typed donors. Of the approximately 400 genotyped donors, about 80% fell in the genetic ancestry cluster associated with self-reported Caucasian donors. The aim of the study was to test whether cataloging public T cell receptors could identify signatures of past pathogen exposure. The T cell repertoires of some 670 subjects were profiled by immunosequencing and related to cytomegalovirus serostatus. Besides the first cohort of around 700 subjects, a separate validation cohort made up of 120 different subjects was used. To predict cytomegalovirus infection status, the study brought together high-throughput TCR immunosequencing, statistical association of individual TCRs with disease status, and machine learning. To study patterns of TCR occurrence, a later analysis re-analyzed previously published TCR beta repertoires from hundreds of donors and added high-resolution HLA genotyping. Rather than drawing on any new phenotypic data, the later analysis identified candidate immune exposures from TCR beta sequences and the way those sequences occurred across donors. In an earlier analysis of several hundred of the donors, high-throughput TCR beta sequencing was used to judge whether each TCR beta V gene segment behaved as functional or pseudogenic. Donor age, sex, ethnicity and CMV serostatus were collected together with the repertoire data. Genome-wide SNP genotypes for about 65% of the 666 donors were used in a later genetic analysis, which treated that subset as a discovery cohort. Every discovery cohort repertoire had been produced on one sequencing platform. HLA typing included class I and class II loci at four-digit resolution. The number of donors typed differed by locus, with 629-630 for A, B, C, DRB1 and DQB1, more than 500 for DQA1, 600 to 610 for DPA1, and approximately 470 for DPB1. About five DR-DQ haplotypes were handled as single units for association and clustering, since linkage in the cohort was strong. Among some 400 genotyped donors of the cohort, an average of about 240,000 unique TCR beta nucleotide sequences was sequenced per donor, of which about 18% were non-productive.

The cohort was made up of about 670 healthy bone marrow donors. At the time of sampling, every cohort member was nominally healthy, though immune exposures that went unrecorded were likely present. The donor tested CMV seropositive, placing the donor among the 290 or so seropositive members of the cohort. Each donor provided a peripheral blood sample, and peripheral blood mononuclear cells were used for TCR beta sequencing. The Qiagen DNeasy Blood Extraction Kit was used to extract genomic DNA from the blood cell samples. On this clone: Its antigen remains unidentified.

The library was built by means of the immunoSEQ multiplex PCR assay. A mixture of 60 forward primers for TCR Vbeta segments and 13 reverse primers for TCR Jbeta segments was used in the multiplex PCR. The CDR3 region of rearranged TCR beta genes was amplified from genomic DNA by a multiplex PCR assay. The Illumina HiSeq System was used to sequence the amplified TCR beta libraries as 87-base-pair reads. In the paper's pipeline: In a later analysis, tens of millions of unique TCR beta chains were counted across the roughly 610 repertoires, and around 10 million of these chains were shared by at least two donors. Raw reads were error-corrected and collapsed into unique sequences with a nearest-neighbor algorithm that merged closely related sequences to remove PCR and sequencing errors. Alignment of CDR3 sequences to IMGT reference sequences was used to assign V, D and J gene segments. Each retained sequence needed at least a six-nucleotide match to both a V gene segment and a J gene segment. A rearrangement was called productive if the CDR3 had no stop codons and remained in frame with V and J, and every other rearrangement was called non-productive. CDR3 was defined according to IMGT convention as the region running from the second conserved V-encoded cysteine to the conserved J-encoded phenylalanine. The earlier analysis of some 600 of the donors excluded sequences that lacked an unambiguous match to a single V gene segment. An earlier analysis of approximately 590 of the donors called V segments functional above 56.7% productive rearrangements and segregating when the between-donor standard deviation exceeded 5%. A statistical classification framework was built for diagnosing cytomegalovirus status from the catalog of TCR beta chain sequences. In a later analysis, V and J genes were assigned by comparing TCR nucleotide sequences against IMGT/GENE-DB human TR gene sequences. The TCRdist pipeline was used in a later analysis to assign CDR3 sequences and most-parsimonious VDJ recombination scenarios. In a later analysis, every TCR beta chain was defined by the combination of its CDR3 amino acid sequence and its V-gene family, and reads without a unique V-gene family were dropped. To address suspected cross-contamination and a sequencing artifact, a later analysis removed roughly 640 highly shared, low-generation-probability nucleotide sequences. For each public chain, a later analysis derived a clonal expansion index from normalized ranks of inferred template counts within each repertoire. A later analysis computed generation probabilities with a VDJ recombination model fitted to out-of-frame rearrangements, and checked the results against IGoR. In a later analysis, TCR-TCR, TCR-HLA and TCR-CMV co-occurrence was scored with hypergeometric tests, and a repertoire-size bias correction was applied to TCR pairs. A later analysis estimated false discovery rates by permuting HLA or CMV assignments 20 times. In a later analysis, co-occurring TCRs were grouped using DBSCAN, and TCRdist sequence similarity was added for clustering within HLA-allele-positive subsets. Repertoires with fewer than 30,000 or more than 120,000 public chains, plus five repertoires with anomalous nucleotide sharing, were excluded from co-occurrence clustering. TCRdb obtained this table from immuneACCESS and retained in-frame rearrangements with V and J assigned. These tables miss some clones; where compared with another copy, unresolved V genes account for less than half of the shortfall, and the remainder is unexplained. V and J calls and clone size are those listed in that table; D and trimming were worked out from the DNA. Per the sample table, the count is 65,000 to 85,000 clones. In total, the top ten clones hold roughly 2.4% of the sample.

Study-level results and caveats: Three of the identified cytomegalovirus-associated TCR beta chains were confirmed in vitro to be specific for cytomegalovirus antigens. In a later analysis, HLA-associated TCR beta chains showed more clonal expansion and lower generation probabilities than non-associated chains that were equally common. Roughly uniform sequencing depth across donors was assumed in presence/absence analyses, although this assumption may not hold. In a later analysis, TCR association rates were found to vary across HLA loci, with the most associated TCRs seen for DRB1 alleles and the fewest for HLA-C alleles. In a later analysis, several top co-occurrence clusters were reported to appear linked to parvovirus B19, influenza, CMV and Epstein-Barr virus. Most CMV-associated TCR beta chains appeared to be HLA-restricted in a later analysis, and the HLA associations seemed to be driven largely by CMV exposure. Some IMGT-functional V segments, including TRBV6-2 and TRBV6-3, could not be told apart with the 87-base-pair reads, so those segments were excluded. A later genetic analysis reported fewer N-insertions in productive TCRs among donors in an Asian-associated ancestry cluster than the roughly 690-donor mean. It was suggested by the authors that the approach could potentially be generalized to other disease states and immunological phenotypes. Because HLA typing was unavailable for some donors at each locus, only the typed subset was used in association tests. The classifier was reported to diagnose cytomegalovirus status with high specificity and sensitivity in both the original and validation cohorts. A total of about 180 TCR beta chains were listed by the study as associated with cytomegalovirus. At a false discovery rate of 0.05, a later analysis linked around 15,000 TCR beta sequences to specific HLA alleles. A further reported finding was that TCR beta sequences accurately predicted the HLA-A and HLA-B alleles for most subjects in the first cohort. Only TCR beta chains were sequenced in this cohort, and the absence of alpha or paired-chain data limited detectable features. Most TCR sequences were seen in very few donors, while some public TCRs were found in many individuals. When HLA alleles, especially DR and DQ, strongly co-occurred, attributing TCR associations to individual alleles was difficult. Broadly in line with IMGT annotations, most TCR beta V segments showed up in productive rearrangements about 87% or about 30% of the time in an earlier analysis of several hundred of the donors. Linkage disequilibrium might explain the correlated functional status among segregating V segments, but an unknown experimental factor could not be excluded. A later genetic analysis associated a missense DCLRE1C variant with V-gene and J-gene trimming of TCR beta chains, and an independent cohort replicated the association. The only immune exposure information available for the cohort was CMV serostatus. Because counts were too low, roughly 18 rarely observed V segments, including chromosome 9 orphons, were left out of the earlier analysis of about 500 of the donors. The sequencing pipeline was judged likely to have produced a cluster of highly shared sequence variants as a technical artifact.

Via the germline V gene, CDR1 is MDHEN and CDR2 SYDVKM. V and J are trimmed by 4 bases and 3 bases, and the gene matches miss 13 bases of the junction. Reading from cysteine to phenylalanine, the CDR3 counts 17 amino acids. The kept DNA is CDR3 alone, 51 bases in frame from the first base. The source material was PBMCs. The TCR comes from a female donor in good health and CMV-seropositive. This chain joins TRBV28 to TRBJ2-7; 9 middle bases align to TRBD2. The CDR3 protein is CASSSYLAGSGGYEQYF. The sequenced DNA: TGTGCCAGCAGTTCATATCTAGCGGGGTCTGGGGGCTACGAGCAGTACTTC.